This TCR beta chain was recovered during a study of blood T cell repertoires in COVID-19. Study-level information: Both acute and convalescent COVID-19 samples were obtained from the United States, Italy and Spain.

V lost 0 bases and J lost 5; bases outside the gene matches: 8. The CDR3 length is 16 residues. Germline assignment: CDR1 SGHRS and CDR2 YFSETQ. Per the original data handling: Amplification of reference gene primers was used by the study to estimate nucleated cell counts. Using immunoSEQ multiplex PCR, the repertoire was profiled, and TCRdb retains in-frame clones only, with some absent. Clone size and the V and J calls come from that table; the DNA yielded D and trimming. The data show approximately 300,000 clones, 65% to 90% seen once. Specimen: PBMCs or T cells enriched from blood (not recorded which). The source is a woman aged 18-30 years who had recovered from COVID-19. The V gene is TRBV5-1, the J gene TRBJ2-3; 8 bases map to TRBD2. CDR3 sequence: CASSLAGGQHGDTQYF. Here the CDR3 DNA reads TGCGCCAGCAGCTTGGCGGGGGGGCAGCATGGAGATACGCAGTATTTT.